Sequencing of this T cell receptor beta chain was carried out in a study of beta chain features in type 1 diabetes. Study-level points and caveats: Moderate yet significant TCRB CDR3 shortening was seen in Type 1 diabetes patients in all four CD4+ subsets.

Since all of the isolated RNA was reverse transcribed, expressed TCRB transcripts were what got sequenced. The assay was immunoSEQ multiplex PCR, and TCRdb's table has in-frame clones only and misses some. There are around 600,000 clones in the sample; 9.5% to 15% occur only once, and 0.09% to 0.15% lies in the top ten. As concerns this clone: Its cognate antigen is unknown.

CDR1 MGHDK and CDR2 SYGVNS come from the germline V gene. The ends were cut back, 6 bases at V and 2 bases at J, with 0 bases in the middle. The CDR3 extends over 10 amino acids. This chain joins TRBV25-1 and TRBJ2-3; D not resolved. The sequenced material came from naive CD4+ T cells from blood. This sequence was found in a man aged 25 to 45 with type 1 diabetes. DNA for the CDR3: TGTGCCAGCAGCACAGATACGCAGTATTTT. It yields the protein CASSTDTQYF.